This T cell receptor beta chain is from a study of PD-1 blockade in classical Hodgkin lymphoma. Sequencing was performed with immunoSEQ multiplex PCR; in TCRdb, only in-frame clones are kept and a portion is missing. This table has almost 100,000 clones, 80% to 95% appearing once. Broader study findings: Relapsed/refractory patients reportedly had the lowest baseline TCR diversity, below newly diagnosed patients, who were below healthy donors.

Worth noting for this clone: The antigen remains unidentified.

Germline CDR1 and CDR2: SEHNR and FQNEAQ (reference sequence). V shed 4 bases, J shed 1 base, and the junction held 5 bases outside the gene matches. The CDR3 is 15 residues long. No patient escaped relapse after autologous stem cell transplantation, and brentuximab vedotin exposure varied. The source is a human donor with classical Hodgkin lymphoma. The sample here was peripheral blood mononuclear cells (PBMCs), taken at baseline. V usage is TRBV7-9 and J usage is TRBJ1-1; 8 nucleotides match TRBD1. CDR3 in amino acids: CASSSPTGANTEAFF. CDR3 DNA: TGTGCCAGCAGCTCCCCGACAGGGGCGAACACTGAAGCTTTCTTT. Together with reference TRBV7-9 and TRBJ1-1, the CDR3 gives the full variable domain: DTGVSQNPRHKITKRGQNVTFRCDPISEHNRLYWYRQTLGQGPEFLTYFQNEAQLEKSRLLSDRFSAERPKGSFSTLEIQRTEQGDSAMYLCASSSPTGANTEAFFGQGTRLTVV.